One sample yielded the 16 T cell receptor beta chains listed below, sequenced in a study of shared clonotypes between healthy human individuals. Some clones are missing from TCRdb's copy, which holds only in-frame ones; the method was immunoSEQ multiplex PCR. This sample carries 450,000 to 600,000 clones, around 74% of them seen once, and the ten largest clones take about an eighth. Sequenced input: PBMCs. These TCRs come from a woman in her thirties or forties in good health. Some clones in this sample may be carry-over from other donors' samples.

The CDR3: CASSHSGGSEQYF. In DNA form, the CDR3 reads TGCGCCAGCAGCCACTCAGGGGGCAGCGAGCAGTACTTC. The V gene is TRBV4-3, the J gene TRBJ2-7; 8 bases fit TRBD1. J was trimmed by 6 bases and V by 3 bases; bases with no gene match: 4. This CDR3 has 13 amino acids. Germline V gene sequence: CDR1 LGHNA, CDR2 YSLEER.

This chain's CDR3 is CASSLGSIYEQYF. The DNA for the CDR3 is TGTGCCAGCAGCCTTGGATCAATCTACGAGCAGTACTTC. This chain links TRBV7-8 with TRBJ2-7, with D uncertain. Germline lookup yields CDR1 SGHVS and CDR2 FQNEAQ. The CDR3 totals 13 residues. The V gene lost 5 bases and the J gene lost 3 bases, with 11 bases spanning the gap. Based on the CDR3 plus reference TRBV7-8 and TRBJ2-7, the full variable domain is GAGVSQSPRYKVAKRGQDVALRCDPISGHVSLFWYQQALGQGPEFLTYFQNEAQLDKSGLPSDRFFAERPEGSVSTLKIQRTQQEDSAVYLCASSLGSIYEQYFGPGTRLTVT.

This clone has only one observation. This chain links TRBV7-2 with TRBJ1-2; tentatively, D is TRBD1 (5 bases). The germline V gene has CDR1 SGHTA and CDR2 FQGNSA. This CDR3 region has 15 residues. The germline V and J ends were trimmed by 5 bases and 4 bases, with 17 bases remaining between them. Here the CDR3 DNA reads TGTGCCAGCAGCCCCCACTCGACAGCCTCCTATGGCTACACCTTC. Translating it yields CASSPHSTASYGYTF.

This clone was picked up one time. V usage is TRBV28 and J usage is TRBJ1-5; D is unresolved. Trimming removed 3 bases from V and 5 bases from J, with 8 bases in between. Germline CDR1 and CDR2: MDHEN and SYDVKM. The CDR3 length is 13 residues. This chain's CDR3 is CASSLLADQPQHF. The CDR3, as DNA: TGTGCCAGCAGTTTGCTAGCCGATCAGCCCCAGCATTTT.

The chain is built from TRBV25-1 and TRBJ1-4, with a tentative D call TRBD1 (5 bases). Trimming removed 5 bases at V and 5 bases at J, with 9 bases between. Germline lookup yields CDR1 MGHDK and CDR2 SYGVNS. The CDR3 spans 13 residues. CDR3 residues: CASSSKGNEKLFF. The CDR3 bases are TGTGCCAGCAGTTCTAAGGGGAATGAAAAACTGTTTTTT.

The chain links TRBV4-1 to TRBJ2-3; tentative D call: TRBD1 (6 bases). This CDR3 has 17 residues. Germline loops: CDR1 MGHRA, CDR2 YSYEKL. With 5 bases removed from V and 1 base from J, the gap between germline ends came to 19 bases. The CDR3 coding sequence is TGCGCCAGCAGCAACCCCTGGGGACAAAGTCGCACAGATACGCAGTATTTT. Its translation: CASSNPWGQSRTDTQYF.

The chain joins TRBV5-1 to TRBJ2-7; 15 bases fit TRBD2. Germline loops: CDR1 SGHRS, CDR2 YFSETQ. The CDR3 spans 15 residues. J lost 4 bases, V lost 4 bases, and 3 bases had no gene match. Here the CDR3 reads CASSQGTSGRYEQYF. Written as DNA, the CDR3 is TGCGCCAGCAGCCAAGGGACTAGCGGGAGGTACGAGCAGTACTTC. Full variable domain (missing parts from reference TRBV5-1 and TRBJ2-7): KAGVTQTPRYLIKTRGQQVTLSCSPISGHRSVSWYQQTPGQGLQFLFEYFSETQRNKGNFPGRFSGRQFSNSRSEMNVSTLELGDSALYLCASSQGTSGRYEQYFGPGTRLTVT.

The chain has TRBV5-1 and TRBJ2-5, with TRBD2 matching over 9 bases. Trimming took 6 bases from V and 2 from J; bases not matched to a gene: 8. This CDR3 is 15 amino acids long. Germline V gene sequence: CDR1 SGHRS, CDR2 YFSETQ. CDR3 coding DNA: TGCGCCAGCAACTCCGGGACTAGCCGACAAGAGACCCAGTACTTC. Translating gives CASNSGTSRQETQYF.

The chain has TRBV28 and TRBJ1-1; no clear D. The V and J ends lost 5 bases and 0 bases respectively, with 13 bases between them. The CDR3 spans 15 residues. Per germline, CDR1 MDHEN and CDR2 SYDVKM. CDR3 region: CASSLPQDLNTEAFF. CDR3 coding DNA: TGTGCCAGCAGTCTTCCCCAGGATCTGAACACTGAAGCTTTCTTT.

This chain connects TRBV14 to TRBJ2-7; 10 bases fit TRBD1. CDR1 and CDR2 from the germline V gene are SGHDN and FVKESK. This CDR3 has 14 residues. The J segment lost 6 bases and the V segment lost 5 bases, leaving 7 bases of the junction unmatched. The DNA for the CDR3 is TGTGCCAGCAGCTACCCCGGGACAGGGGTCGAGCAGTACTTC. Encoded protein: CASSYPGTGVEQYF.

Remarks on this clone: This CDR3 is also generated by other DNA sequences in the sample. The genes are TRBV9 and TRBJ2-3, with 8 positions matching TRBD2. Trimming at V came to 1 base and at J to 3 bases, leaving 4 bases not matched to a gene. The CDR3 covers 15 residues. Germline CDR1 and CDR2: SGDLS and YYNGEE. The chain's CDR3 is CASSVRAGGTDTQYF. In nucleotides, the CDR3 is TGTGCCAGCAGCGTAAGGGCGGGAGGAACAGATACGCAGTATTTT.

The chain couples TRBV5-4 to TRBJ2-1; 9 positions agree with TRBD2. The germline gives CDR1 SGHNT, CDR2 YYREEE (reference sequence). This CDR3 spans 15 amino acids. With 4 bases clipped from V and 3 bases from J, the junction kept 5 bases outside the gene matches. For the CDR3, the DNA is TGTGCCAGCAGCCCGCGGGGGGGGCTCTACAATGAGCAGTTCTTC. Translating gives CASSPRGGLYNEQFF.

The chain couples TRBV6-4 to TRBJ2-2; 12 bases align to TRBD2. CDR1 MRHNA and CDR2 SNTAGT come from the germline V gene. V lost 5 bases to trimming and J lost 5 bases; unmatched junction nucleotides: 6. The CDR3 extends over 16 amino acids. Here the CDR3 reads CASSPFGLAGTGELFF. CDR3 nucleotide sequence: TGTGCCAGCAGTCCCTTCGGACTAGCGGGGACCGGGGAGCTGTTTTTT.

V and J are TRBV7-2 and TRBJ2-2; D may be TRBD1 (6 bases). This CDR3 is 15 amino acids long. CDR1 is SGHTA, CDR2 FQGNSA, per germline. V was trimmed by 5 bases and J by 6 bases, leaving 16 bases between them. This chain's CDR3 is CASSENRATAGELFF. The CDR3 DNA follows: TGTGCCAGCAGCGAAAACAGGGCGACGGCCGGGGAGCTGTTTTTT.

The J gene is TRBJ2-1, the V gene TRBV10-3; 11 nucleotides agree with TRBD2. V trimming: 3 bases; J trimming: 7 bases; junction bases outside the gene matches: 14. Per germline, CDR1 ENHRY and CDR2 SYGVKD. The CDR3 totals 18 residues. CDR3 sequence reads: CAISDRDGRLAGKNEQFF. The CDR3 DNA sequence: TGTGCCATCAGTGATCGGGATGGTAGACTAGCGGGGAAAAATGAGCAGTTCTTC.

This rearrangement joins TRBV4-1 to TRBJ1-1, with D unclear. The V end was cut by 6 bases, the J end by 3 bases, with 14 bases between. CDR1 is MGHRA and CDR2 is YSYEKL in the germline V gene. The CDR3 is 14 amino acids. The CDR3 DNA sequence: TGCGCCAGCAGTTACACCGAAACTGACACTGAAGCTTTCTTT. Residues: CASSYTETDTEAFF.